This T cell receptor (beta chain) was sequenced during a study of early T cells in non-severe SARS-CoV-2 infection. Turning to the study itself: It was bulk RNA from unsorted whole blood that was sequenced, and the chains were unpaired.

As to this clonotype: What it recognizes is unknown.

The V and J ends lost 1 base and 0 bases respectively, with 13 bases between them. Germline V gives CDR1 LGHDT, CDR2 YNNKEL (reference sequence). The CDR3 loop spans 17 amino acids. Study findings and constraints: Database matching using VDJdb favored anti-spike CD8 responses, with private and CD4 specificities left missing.

Each single cDNA molecule received a unique molecular identifier. A single record per CDR3 protein comes from TCRdb applying MiXCR to the 5' RACE reads. The sample contains 55,000 to 85,000 distinct CDR3 sequences, 9% to 15% of which appear only once. The source is an adult who was a healthcare worker with PCR-confirmed SARS-CoV-2 infection or an uninfected control (not recorded which). The sample was whole blood. The chain recombines TRBV3-1 with TRBJ2-4, with D unresolved. The CDR3 reads CASSQVRQTLAKNIQYF. In DNA, the CDR3 is TGTGCCAGCAGCCAAGTTCGGCAGACTCTAGCCAAAAACATTCAGTACTTC.